The rows below give T cell receptor beta chains drawn from one sample of a study of metastatic and nonmetastatic thyroid tumors. TCRdb reassembled clones from the PCR reads with MiXCR. The repertoire has about 15,000 clones, around 20% of them found once; the top ten carry roughly 12%. The sample comprised tumor tissue. These TCRs come from a female donor with papillary thyroid cancer or a benign thyroid nodule (not recorded which). Some clones in this sample may be carry-over from other donors' samples. Both conserved end residues are part of each CDR3. Fields, in order: D gene, V gene, J gene, clone size, CDR3 protein, CDR3 DNA. A D gene is named only where the DNA matches it firmly. Clone size is given for some rows only: seen once, a few or many times, or a class if the clone is expanded.

d_gene: TRBD1
v_gene: TRBV20-1
j_gene: TRBJ2-5
abundance: NA
CDR3aa: CSATTGGETQYF
CDR3nt: TGCAGTGCTACAACAGGGGGAGAGACCCAGTACTTC

d_gene: TRBD2
v_gene: TRBV9
j_gene: TRBJ2-7
abundance: few
CDR3aa: CASSVDLAGTYEQYF
CDR3nt: TGTGCCAGCAGCGTAGATTTAGCGGGGACCTACGAACAGTACTTC

d_gene: NA
v_gene: TRBV18
j_gene: TRBJ2-7
abundance: medium-sized
CDR3aa: CASSLESYEQYF
CDR3nt: TGTGCCAGCTCACTGGAGAGCTACGAGCAGTACTTC

d_gene: TRBD1
v_gene: TRBV18
j_gene: TRBJ1-5
abundance: medium-sized
CDR3aa: CASSPGTGPGQPQHF
CDR3nt: TGTGCCAGCTCACCCGGGACAGGGCCGGGGCAGCCCCAGCATTTT

d_gene: NA
v_gene: TRBV10-3
j_gene: TRBJ2-7
abundance: many
CDR3aa: CAISDQRKYEQYF
CDR3nt: TGTGCCATCAGTGATCAGCGGAAGTACGAGCAGTACTTC

d_gene: TRBD1
v_gene: TRBV27
j_gene: TRBJ2-7
abundance: medium-sized
CDR3aa: CASSYRGTGSEDEQYF
CDR3nt: TGTGCCAGCAGTTATCGCGGGACAGGTTCGGAGGACGAGCAGTACTTC

d_gene: TRBD1
v_gene: TRBV7-8
j_gene: TRBJ1-1
abundance: NA
CDR3aa: CASSLRQGLNTEAFF
CDR3nt: TGTGCCAGCAGCTTACGACAGGGACTGAACACTGAAGCTTTCTTT

d_gene: NA
v_gene: TRBV10-1
j_gene: TRBJ2-1
abundance: many
CDR3aa: CASSESDYNEQFF
CDR3nt: TGCGCCAGCAGTGAGTCGGACTACAATGAGCAGTTCTTC

d_gene: NA
v_gene: TRBV30
j_gene: TRBJ2-7
abundance: many
CDR3aa: CAWSLGSDYEQYF
CDR3nt: TGTGCCTGGAGTCTTGGATCTGACTACGAGCAGTACTTC

d_gene: TRBD1
v_gene: TRBV30
j_gene: TRBJ1-6
abundance: NA
CDR3aa: CAWTRDRVQPLHF
CDR3nt: TGTGCCTGGACGAGGGACAGAGTACAACCCCTCCACTTT

d_gene: NA
v_gene: TRBV6-1
j_gene: TRBJ1-3
abundance: few
CDR3aa: CASSEQGTGNTIYF
CDR3nt: TGTGCCAGCAGTGAGCAGGGCACTGGAAACACCATATATTTT

d_gene: NA
v_gene: TRBV5-1
j_gene: TRBJ1-3
abundance: medium-sized
CDR3aa: CASSLDIGGNTIYF
CDR3nt: TGCGCCAGCAGCTTGGATATCGGTGGAAACACCATATATTTT

d_gene: NA
v_gene: TRBV6-2/TRBV6-3
j_gene: TRBJ2-1
abundance: NA
CDR3aa: CASSYGAGAIF
CDR3nt: TGTGCCAGCAGTTACGGGGCAGGGGCGATCTTC

d_gene: NA
v_gene: TRBV7-2
j_gene: TRBJ2-3
abundance: medium-sized
CDR3aa: CASSLAPLAGPYHLTQYF
CDR3nt: TGTGCCAGCAGCTTAGCCCCACTTGCGGGACCATATCATCTTACGCAGTATTTT

d_gene: TRBD1
v_gene: TRBV12-3/TRBV12-4
j_gene: TRBJ1-6
abundance: few
CDR3aa: CGSSSQAGGSPLHF
CDR3nt: TGTGGCAGCAGTTCCCAGGCAGGGGGGTCACCCCTCCATTTT

d_gene: NA
v_gene: TRBV5-4
j_gene: TRBJ1-2
abundance: NA
CDR3aa: CASSFGHEAYGYTF
CDR3nt: TGTGCCAGCAGCTTCGGCCATGAGGCATATGGCTACACCTTC

d_gene: TRBD2
v_gene: TRBV20-1
j_gene: TRBJ2-7
abundance: once
CDR3aa: CSARGASGSYEQYF
CDR3nt: TGCAGTGCTCGAGGAGCTAGCGGGTCCTACGAGCAGTACTTC